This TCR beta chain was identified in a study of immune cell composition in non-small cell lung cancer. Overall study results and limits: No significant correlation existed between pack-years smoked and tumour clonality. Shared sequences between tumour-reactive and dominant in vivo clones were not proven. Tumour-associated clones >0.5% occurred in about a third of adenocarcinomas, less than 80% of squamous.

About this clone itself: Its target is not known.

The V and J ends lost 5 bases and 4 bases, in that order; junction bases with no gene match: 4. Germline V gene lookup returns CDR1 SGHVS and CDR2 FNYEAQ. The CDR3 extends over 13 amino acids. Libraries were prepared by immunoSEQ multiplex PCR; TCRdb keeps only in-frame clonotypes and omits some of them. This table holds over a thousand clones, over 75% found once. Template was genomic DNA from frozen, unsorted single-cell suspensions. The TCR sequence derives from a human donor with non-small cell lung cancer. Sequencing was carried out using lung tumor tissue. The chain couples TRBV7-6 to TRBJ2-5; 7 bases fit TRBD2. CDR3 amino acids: CASSRSGAETQYF. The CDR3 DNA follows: TGTGCCAGCAGCCGCAGCGGGGCAGAGACCCAGTACTTC. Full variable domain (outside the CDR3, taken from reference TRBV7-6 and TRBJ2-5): GAGVSQSPRYKVTKRGQDVALRCDPISGHVSLYWYRQALGQGPEFLTYFNYEAQQDKSGLPNDRFSAERPEGSISTLTIQRTEQRDSAMYRCASSRSGAETQYFGPGTRLLVL.